This TCR beta chain was recorded in a study of T-cell memory formation after mild COVID-19. Study as a whole: TCR clusters were mostly donor specific.

Using constant-segment primers, 5'RACE produced TCR alpha and TCR beta cDNA libraries carrying sample barcodes and UMIs. TCRdb re-called the 5' RACE reads through MiXCR, storing one row per CDR3 protein. The sample contains around 510,000 distinct CDR3 sequences, about 20% of which appear only once. Study-level results: Of the contracting clones, CD4+ ones lay mainly in CM and EM, and CD8+ ones in EMRA. A balance of CD4 and CD8 characterized clones contracting day 15 to 85, whereas later expanders leaned CD4+.

The CDR3 runs to 13 residues. The ends were cut back, 3 bases at V and 3 bases at J, with 12 bases in the middle. Looked up from germline, CDR1 is DFQATT and CDR2 is SNEGSKA (reference sequence). Turning to this clonotype: Its target is unknown.

This TCR was sampled from an adult woman who had mild COVID-19 (a few samples of this study predate the infection). Cell type and time point are not known. Sequencing was done on a sample of PBMCs or a T cell subset sorted from them (not recorded which). The chain links TRBV20-1 to TRBJ2-7; D call uncertain. Here the CDR3 reads CSARTDGNYEQYF. In nucleotides, the CDR3 is TGCAGTGCTAGGACGGACGGAAACTACGAGCAGTACTTC.